This TCR beta chain comes out of a study of OX40 agonist ivuxolimab in advanced cancers. The overall study: An agonistic human IgG2 monoclonal antibody against OX40 (CD134) was given. Participants could have had prior anti-PD-1, anti-PD-L1 or anti-CTLA-4 therapy, and roughly 40% had some. A mean age of roughly 66 years, range roughly 20 to 79, was recorded, and roughly 80% were male. Study-wide results and caveats: At 0.1 to 3.0 mg/kg, clonal expansion of CD4+ and CD8+ blood T cells had occurred by week 6.

CDR3 length: 12 residues. Germline CDR1 reads LNHDA; CDR2 reads SQIVND (reference sequence). The ends were cut back, 6 bases at V and 10 bases at J, with 15 bases in the middle. As concerns this clone: What it recognizes is unknown.

The assay was immunoSEQ multiplex PCR, and TCRdb's table has in-frame clones only and misses some. The sample carries around 46,000 clones, more than 85% recorded once. This TCR derives from an adult with an advanced solid tumor such as melanoma, head and neck, liver or kidney cancer. The chain uses TRBV19 and TRBJ1-2; D not resolved. The sample was CD4+ or CD8+ T cells sorted from blood, taken in a trial of the OX40 agonist ivuxolimab. The CDR3 loop reads CASSPSYQTYTF. CDR3 nucleotide sequence: TGTGCCAGTAGCCCTTCGTATCAAACCTACACCTTC.